Listed here is a single TCR beta chain. The data originate from a study of blood T cell repertoires in COVID-19. Overall study: Samples representing acute and convalescent COVID-19 were sourced from the United States, Italy and Spain. The cDNA or gDNA used as material had been derived from T cells, B-cell-depleted T cells, or PBMCs.

Trimming pared 1 base from V and 5 bases from J, leaving 7 bases between. The length of the CDR3 is 14 residues. Original methodology: By means of reference gene primer amplification, nucleated cell counts were estimated. The assay was immunoSEQ multiplex PCR, and TCRdb's table has in-frame clones only and misses some. The V and J calls and clone size come from that table; D and trimming were worked out from the DNA. Counted here are 130,000 to 150,000 clones, roughly 81% occurring once; the ten biggest clones make up roughly 2.6%. The source of this sequence is a human donor with acute or convalescent COVID-19. The donor label of this sample is uncertain. This rearrangement joins TRBV5-3 to TRBJ1-6; D is possibly TRBD1 (6 bases). TRBV5-3 is assigned to the ORF class and has an uncertain function. Sequencing was carried out using peripheral blood. The CDR3 is CARSLWTDNSPLHF. In nucleotides, the CDR3 is TGTGCCAGAAGCTTGTGGACAGATAATTCACCCCTCCACTTT.